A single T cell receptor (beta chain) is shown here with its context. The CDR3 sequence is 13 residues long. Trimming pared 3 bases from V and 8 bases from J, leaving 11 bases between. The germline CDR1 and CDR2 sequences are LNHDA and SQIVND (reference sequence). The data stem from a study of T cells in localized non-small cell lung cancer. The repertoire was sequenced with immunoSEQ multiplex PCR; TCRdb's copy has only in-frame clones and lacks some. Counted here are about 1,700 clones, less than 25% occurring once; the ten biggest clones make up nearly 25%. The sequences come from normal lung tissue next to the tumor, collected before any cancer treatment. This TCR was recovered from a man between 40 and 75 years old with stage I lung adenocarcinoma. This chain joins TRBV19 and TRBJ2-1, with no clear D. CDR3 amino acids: CASSMKGLDEQFF. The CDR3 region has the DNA TGTGCCAGTAGTATGAAAGGGCTTGATGAGCAGTTCTTC.